Below, 12 T cell receptor beta chains from the same sample are listed, as sequenced in a study of vaccination and CD4 T cells after COVID-19. Sample treatment: approximately nine-day PBMC culture with coronavirus spike peptide pools or control peptides (ViraFEST assay). The Oncomine TCR Beta short-read assay generated sequence data from the DNA of cultured CD4+ T cells. TCRdb redid the calling of the PCR reads with MiXCR, one entry per CDR3 protein. The table has some 20,000 distinct CDR3 sequences, about half seen once. These receptors have no known antigen. The sample here was CD4+ T cells from blood, cultured in vitro, taken after SARS-CoV-2 vaccination. These receptors were taken from a human donor who had recovered from COVID-19.

The rearrangement links TRBV28 to TRBJ1-2; 9 nucleotides match TRBD1. Trimming at V came to 3 bases and at J to 4 bases, leaving 6 bases not matched to a gene. Germline CDR1 reads MDHEN; CDR2 reads SYDVKM. The CDR3 consists of 15 residues. The CDR3 coding sequence is TGTGCCAGCAGTTTCTACAGGGGGCAGGGCTATGGCTACACCTTC. Its translation: CASSFYRGQGYGYTF.

This clonotype occurred once. The V and J genes are TRBV6-2 or TRBV6-3 and TRBJ2-7; 13 positions match TRBD2. The V segment lost 5 bases and the J segment 5 bases; nucleotides outside the gene matches: 9. CDR3 size: 16 residues. Germline V gene data show CDR1 as MNHEY and CDR2 as SVGEGT. CDR3 in DNA: TGTGCCAGCAGTATGGGGACTAGCGGGATTCTCAACGAGCAGTACTTC. Protein: CASSMGTSGILNEQYF.

In this sample, this clonotype turned up a few times. The chain carries TRBV25-1 and TRBJ2-5, with D possibly matching TRBD2 (5 bases). CDR1 is MGHDK and CDR2 is SYGVNS in the germline V gene. V was trimmed by 7 bases and J by 1 base, leaving 13 bases between them. The CDR3 runs to 14 residues. CDR3 coding DNA: TGTGCCAGCATGAGAGGGATTGGCCAAGAGACCCAGTACTTC. It specifies CASMRGIGQETQYF.

The chain couples TRBV6-5 to TRBJ2-1; possibly TRBD2 for D (5 bases). Trimming cost V 0 bases and J 1 base, with 10 bases left between them. Germline values: CDR1 MNHEY, CDR2 SVGAGI. The CDR3 has 16 amino acids. The CDR3 DNA is TGTGCCAGCAGTTACTCGGGCCAGCGGTCCTACAATGAGCAGTTCTTC. Translation gives CASSYSGQRSYNEQFF.

This clonotype was found a few times. The chain carries TRBV7-2 and TRBJ1-5; D is perhaps TRBD1 (5 bases). Per the germline V gene, CDR1 is SGHTA and CDR2 is FQGNSA. V lost 0 bases to trimming and J lost 5 bases, with 8 bases between them. This CDR3 is 14 amino acids long. CDR3 in DNA: TGTGCCAGCAGCTTAGCGGACAAGTATCAGCCCCAGCATTTT. Protein product: CASSLADKYQPQHF.

J is TRBJ1-2 and V is TRBV7-9; the D gene is possibly TRBD1 (6 bases). The CDR3 runs 14 residues. Germline V gene lookup returns CDR1 SEHNR and CDR2 FQNEAQ (reference sequence). V shed 5 bases and J shed 5 bases, with 15 bases lying between them. The CDR3 here is CASSQGTPSYGYTF. For the CDR3, the DNA is TGTGCCAGCAGCCAGGGGACCCCCTCTTATGGCTACACCTTC.

The rearrangement links TRBV12-3 or TRBV12-4 to TRBJ2-5; possibly TRBD1 or TRBD2 for D (5 bases each). The CDR3 contains 16 residues. V was clipped by 2 bases and J by 2 bases, with 15 bases between them. CDR3 amino acids: CASSLSVSGAQETQYF. DNA of the CDR3: TGTGCCAGCAGTTTATCCGTCTCCGGGGCACAAGAGACCCAGTACTTC.

The chain employs TRBV4-2 and TRBJ2-5; D remains unclear. Trimming took 0 bases from V and 4 from J, leaving 3 bases between them. Germline V lookup: CDR1 LGHNA, CDR2 YNFKEQ. This CDR3 has 12 amino acids. The CDR3 protein is CASSQDTETQYF. The CDR3 bases are TGTGCCAGCAGCCAAGACACAGAGACCCAGTACTTC.

This clonotype was seen a single time. The chain is built from TRBV19 and TRBJ1-5, with unresolved D. The V gene lost 0 bases and the J gene lost 5 bases, with 11 bases spanning the gap. This CDR3 is built from 15 residues. Germline loops: CDR1 LNHDA, CDR2 SQIVND (reference sequence). The CDR3: CASSIDRTRYQPQHF. The DNA for the CDR3 is TGTGCCAGTAGTATAGATCGCACTCGTTATCAGCCCCAGCATTTT.

This chain connects TRBV6-2 or TRBV6-3 to TRBJ2-3, with D possibly matching TRBD2 (6 bases). Trimming stripped 2 bases from V and 2 bases from J, with 14 bases between. This CDR3 comprises 16 residues. From germline, CDR1 is MNHEY and CDR2 SVGEGT. The CDR3 DNA reads as TGTGCCAGCAGTTACCCCTTCGCGGGATCCACAGATACGCAGTATTTT. This gives the protein CASSYPFAGSTDTQYF.

This sequence joins TRBV20-1 and TRBJ2-3; D uncertain. This CDR3 region has 11 residues. Germline V gene sequence: CDR1 DFQATT, CDR2 SNEGSKA (reference sequence). V shed 1 base and J shed 1 base, with 0 bases lying between them. The CDR3 DNA reads as TGCAGTGCTAGAGGCACAGATACGCAGTATTTT. Amino acid sequence: CSARGTDTQYF.

This clonotype was seen a few times. The chain couples TRBV19 to TRBJ1-5; TRBD1 matches 8 bases. The CDR3 sequence is 14 residues long. J gave up 7 bases and V 6 bases, and 8 bases lay outside the gene matches. Looked up from germline, CDR1 is LNHDA and CDR2 is SQIVND (reference sequence). CDR3 residues: CASRDRDFTQPQHF. Here the CDR3 DNA reads TGTGCCAGTAGGGACAGGGACTTTACGCAGCCCCAGCATTTT.